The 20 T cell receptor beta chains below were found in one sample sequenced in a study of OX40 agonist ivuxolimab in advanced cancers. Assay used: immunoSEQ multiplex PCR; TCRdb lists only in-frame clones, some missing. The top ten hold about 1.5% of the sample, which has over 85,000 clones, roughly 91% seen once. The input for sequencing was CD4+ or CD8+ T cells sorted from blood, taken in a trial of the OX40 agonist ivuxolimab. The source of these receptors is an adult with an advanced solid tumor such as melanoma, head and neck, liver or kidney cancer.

DNA of the CDR3: TGTGCCAGCAGTTACGAATACGAGCAGTACTTC. This gives the protein CASSYEYEQYF. The chain has TRBV6-6 and TRBJ2-7; D gene ambiguous. The ends were cut back, 2 bases at V and 4 bases at J, with 3 bases in the middle. The CDR3 has 11 residues. The germline gives CDR1 MNHNY, CDR2 SVGAGI (reference sequence).

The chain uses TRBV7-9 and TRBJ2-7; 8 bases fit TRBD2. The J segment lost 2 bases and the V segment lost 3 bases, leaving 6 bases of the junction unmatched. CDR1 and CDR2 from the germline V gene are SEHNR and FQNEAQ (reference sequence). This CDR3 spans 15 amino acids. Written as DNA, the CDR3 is TGTGCCAGCAGCTTGAATAGGCGGGGGGCCTACGAGCAGTACTTC. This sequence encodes CASSLNRRGAYEQYF.

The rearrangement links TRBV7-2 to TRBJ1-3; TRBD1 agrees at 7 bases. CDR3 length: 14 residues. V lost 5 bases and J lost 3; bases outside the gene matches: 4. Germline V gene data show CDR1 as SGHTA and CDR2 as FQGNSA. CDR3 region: CASSPAGGGNTIYF. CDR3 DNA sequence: TGTGCCAGCAGCCCAGCAGGGGGTGGAAACACCATATATTTT.

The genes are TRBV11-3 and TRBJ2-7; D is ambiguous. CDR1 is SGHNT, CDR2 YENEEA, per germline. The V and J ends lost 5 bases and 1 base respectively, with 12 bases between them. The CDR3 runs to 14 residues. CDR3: CASSPRTVSYEQYF. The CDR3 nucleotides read TGTGCCAGCAGCCCCCGGACGGTGTCCTACGAGCAGTACTTC.

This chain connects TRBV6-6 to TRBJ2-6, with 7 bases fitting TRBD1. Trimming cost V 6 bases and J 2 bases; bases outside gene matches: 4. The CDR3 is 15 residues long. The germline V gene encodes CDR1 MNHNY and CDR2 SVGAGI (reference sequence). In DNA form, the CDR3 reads TGTGCCAGCAGACCCGACAGGGCTGGGGCCAACGTCCTGACTTTC. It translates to CASRPDRAGANVLTF.

The CDR3 region is CAWSTGTSSGEQYF. DNA for the CDR3: TGTGCCTGGAGTACCGGGACTAGTTCGGGGGAGCAGTACTTC. The genes are TRBV30 and TRBJ2-7; 8 bases align to TRBD2. The CDR3 extends over 14 amino acids. Per germline, CDR1 GTSNPN and CDR2 SVGIG (reference sequence). The ends lost 2 bases at V and 7 bases at J; junction bases unmatched: 10.

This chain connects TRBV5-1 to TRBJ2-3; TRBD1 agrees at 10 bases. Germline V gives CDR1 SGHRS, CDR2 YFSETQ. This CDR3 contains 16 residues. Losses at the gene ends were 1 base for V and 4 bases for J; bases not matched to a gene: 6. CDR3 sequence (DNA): TGCGCCAGCAGCTTGCGGGACAGGGGAATCCCAGATACGCAGTATTTT. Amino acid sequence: CASSLRDRGIPDTQYF. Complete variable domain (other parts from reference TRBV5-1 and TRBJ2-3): KAGVTQTPRYLIKTRGQQVTLSCSPISGHRSVSWYQQTPGQGLQFLFEYFSETQRNKGNFPGRFSGRQFSNSRSEMNVSTLELGDSALYLCASSLRDRGIPDTQYFGPGTRLTVL.

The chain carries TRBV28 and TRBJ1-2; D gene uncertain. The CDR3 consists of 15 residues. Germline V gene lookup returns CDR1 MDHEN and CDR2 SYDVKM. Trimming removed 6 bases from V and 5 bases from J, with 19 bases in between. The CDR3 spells CASSPEVAAHYGYTF. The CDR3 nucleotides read TGTGCCAGCAGCCCCGAGGTGGCGGCACATTATGGCTACACCTTC.

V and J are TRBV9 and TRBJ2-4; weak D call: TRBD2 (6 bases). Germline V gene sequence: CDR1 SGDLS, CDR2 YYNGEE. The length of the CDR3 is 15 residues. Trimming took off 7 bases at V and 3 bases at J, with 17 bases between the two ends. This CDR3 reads CASSVGGRDKNIQYF. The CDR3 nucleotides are TGTGCCAGCTCCGTGGGGGGACGCGACAAAAACATTCAGTACTTC.

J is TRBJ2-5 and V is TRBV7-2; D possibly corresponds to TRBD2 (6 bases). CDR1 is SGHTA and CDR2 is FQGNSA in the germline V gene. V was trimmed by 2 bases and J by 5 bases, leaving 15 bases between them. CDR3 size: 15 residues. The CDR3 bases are TGTGCCAGCAGCTTATCCGCGGGAAAGGAGGAGACCCAGTACTTC. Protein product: CASSLSAGKEETQYF.

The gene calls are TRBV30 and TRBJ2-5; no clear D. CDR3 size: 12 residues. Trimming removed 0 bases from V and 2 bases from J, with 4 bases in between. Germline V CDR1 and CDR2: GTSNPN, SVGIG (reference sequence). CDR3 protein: CAWSVLQETQYF. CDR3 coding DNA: TGTGCCTGGAGTGTACTACAAGAGACCCAGTACTTC.

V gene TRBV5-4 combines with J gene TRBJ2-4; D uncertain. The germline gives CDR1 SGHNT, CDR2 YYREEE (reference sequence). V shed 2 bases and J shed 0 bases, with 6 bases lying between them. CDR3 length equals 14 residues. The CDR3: CASSFHLAKNIQYF. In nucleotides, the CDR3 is TGTGCCAGCAGCTTTCATCTAGCCAAAAACATTCAGTACTTC.

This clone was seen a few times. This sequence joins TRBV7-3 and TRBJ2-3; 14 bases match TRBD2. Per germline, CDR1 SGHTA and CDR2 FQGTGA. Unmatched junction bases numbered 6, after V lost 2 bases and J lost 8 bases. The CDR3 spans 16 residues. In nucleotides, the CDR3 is TGTGCCAGCAGCTTAGAGAGGACTAGCGGGAGGAGTACGCAGTATTTT. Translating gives CASSLERTSGRSTQYF.

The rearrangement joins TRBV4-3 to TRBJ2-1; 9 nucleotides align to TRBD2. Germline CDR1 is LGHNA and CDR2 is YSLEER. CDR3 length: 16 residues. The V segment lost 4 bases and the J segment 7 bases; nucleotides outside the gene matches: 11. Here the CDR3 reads CASSPRPAGGNNEQFF. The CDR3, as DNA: TGCGCCAGCAGCCCTCGGCCAGCGGGAGGTAATAATGAGCAGTTCTTC.

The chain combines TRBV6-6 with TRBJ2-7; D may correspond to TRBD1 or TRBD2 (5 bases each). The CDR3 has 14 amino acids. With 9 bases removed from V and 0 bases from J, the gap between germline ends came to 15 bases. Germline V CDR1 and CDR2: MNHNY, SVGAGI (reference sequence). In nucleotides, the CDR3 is TGTGCCAGTAGTCGGCAGGGACCCTCCTACGAGCAGTACTTC. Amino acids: CASSRQGPSYEQYF.

The CDR3 nucleotides are TGTGCCAGCAGTTCTATAGCGGGAGAAACTGTCTACGAGCAGTACTTC. Translated: CASSSIAGETVYEQYF. The chain is built from TRBV11-1 and TRBJ2-7; 9 bases match TRBD2. Losses at the gene ends were 6 bases for V and 3 bases for J; bases not matched to a gene: 12. The CDR3 runs to 16 residues. Germline V gives CDR1 SGHAT, CDR2 FQDESV (reference sequence).

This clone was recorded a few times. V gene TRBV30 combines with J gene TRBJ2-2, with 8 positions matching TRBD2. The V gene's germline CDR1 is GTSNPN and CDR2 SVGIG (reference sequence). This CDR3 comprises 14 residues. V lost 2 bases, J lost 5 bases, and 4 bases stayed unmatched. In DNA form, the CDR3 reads TGTGCCTGGAGTCGAGCGGGAGCTACCGGGGAGCTGTTTTTT. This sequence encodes CAWSRAGATGELFF.

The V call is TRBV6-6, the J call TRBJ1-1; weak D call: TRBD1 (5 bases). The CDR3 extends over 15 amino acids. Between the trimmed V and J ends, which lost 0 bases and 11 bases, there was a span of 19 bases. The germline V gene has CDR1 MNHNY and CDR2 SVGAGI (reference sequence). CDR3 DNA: TGTGCCAGCAGTTACTCGGAGGGGATTGCGTTTTTGGCTTTCTTT. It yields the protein CASSYSEGIAFLAFF.

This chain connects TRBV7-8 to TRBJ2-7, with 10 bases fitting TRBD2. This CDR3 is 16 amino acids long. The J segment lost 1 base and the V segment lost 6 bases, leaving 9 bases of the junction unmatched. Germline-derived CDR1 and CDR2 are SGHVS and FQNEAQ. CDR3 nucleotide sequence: TGTGCCAGCAGGGTTCGGCTAGCGGGAGCTTCCTACGAGCAGTACTTC. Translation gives CASRVRLAGASYEQYF. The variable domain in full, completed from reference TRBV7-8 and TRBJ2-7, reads GAGVSQSPRYKVAKRGQDVALRCDPISGHVSLFWYQQALGQGPEFLTYFQNEAQLDKSGLPSDRFFAERPEGSVSTLKIQRTQQEDSAVYLCASRVRLAGASYEQYFGPGTRLTVT.

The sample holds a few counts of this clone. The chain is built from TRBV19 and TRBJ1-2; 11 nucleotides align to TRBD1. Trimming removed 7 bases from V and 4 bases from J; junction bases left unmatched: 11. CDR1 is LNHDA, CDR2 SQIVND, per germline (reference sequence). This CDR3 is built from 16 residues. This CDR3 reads CASTWTGGDTGYGYTF. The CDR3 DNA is TGTGCCAGTACCTGGACAGGGGGCGACACCGGCTATGGCTACACCTTC.